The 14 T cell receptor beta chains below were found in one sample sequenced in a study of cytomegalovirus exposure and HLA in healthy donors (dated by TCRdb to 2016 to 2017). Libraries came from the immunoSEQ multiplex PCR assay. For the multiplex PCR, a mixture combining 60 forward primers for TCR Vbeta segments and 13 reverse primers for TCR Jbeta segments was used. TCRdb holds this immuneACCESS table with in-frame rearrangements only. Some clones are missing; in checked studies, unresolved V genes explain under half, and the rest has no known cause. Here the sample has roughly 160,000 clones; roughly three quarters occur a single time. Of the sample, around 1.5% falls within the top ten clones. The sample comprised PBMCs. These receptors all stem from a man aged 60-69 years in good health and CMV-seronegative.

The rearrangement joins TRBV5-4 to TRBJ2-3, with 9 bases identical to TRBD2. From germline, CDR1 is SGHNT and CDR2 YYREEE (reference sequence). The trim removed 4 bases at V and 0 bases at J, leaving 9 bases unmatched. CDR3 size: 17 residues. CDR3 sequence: CASSTRPGLASTDTQYF. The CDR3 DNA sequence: TGTGCCAGCAGCACAAGGCCGGGACTAGCTAGCACAGATACGCAGTATTTT. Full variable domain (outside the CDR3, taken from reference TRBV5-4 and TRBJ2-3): ETGVTQSPTHLIKTRGQQVTLRCSSQSGHNTVSWYQQALGQGPQFIFQYYREEENGRGNFPPRFSGLQFPNYSSELNVNALELDDSALYLCASSTRPGLASTDTQYFGPGTRLTVL.

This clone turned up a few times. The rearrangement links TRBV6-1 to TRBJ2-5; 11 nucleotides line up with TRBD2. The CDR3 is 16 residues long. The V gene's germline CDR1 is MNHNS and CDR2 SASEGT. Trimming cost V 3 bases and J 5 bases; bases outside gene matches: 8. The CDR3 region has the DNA TGTGCCAGCAGTGATTATCTAGCGGGAGGTCGGGAGACCCAGTACTTC. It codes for CASSDYLAGGRETQYF.

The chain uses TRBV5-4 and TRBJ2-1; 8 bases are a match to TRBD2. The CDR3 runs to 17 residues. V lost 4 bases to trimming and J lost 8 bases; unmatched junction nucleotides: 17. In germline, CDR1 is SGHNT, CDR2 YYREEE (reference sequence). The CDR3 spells CASSGPGGVRNRYEQFF. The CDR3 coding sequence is TGTGCCAGCAGCGGGCCGGGGGGGGTTCGGAATAGGTATGAGCAGTTCTTC.

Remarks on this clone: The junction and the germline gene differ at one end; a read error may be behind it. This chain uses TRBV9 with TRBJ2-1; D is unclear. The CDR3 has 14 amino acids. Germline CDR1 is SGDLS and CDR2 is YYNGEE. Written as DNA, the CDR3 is TGTGCCAGCAGCGTATCTTCGGCGGTAAATGGGCAGTTCTTC. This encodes CASSVSSAVNGQFF.

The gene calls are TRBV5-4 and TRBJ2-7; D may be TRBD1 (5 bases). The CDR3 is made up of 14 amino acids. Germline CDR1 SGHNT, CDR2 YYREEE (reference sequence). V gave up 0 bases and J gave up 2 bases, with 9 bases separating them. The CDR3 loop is CASSLEETAYEQYF. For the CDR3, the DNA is TGTGCCAGCAGCTTGGAGGAGACAGCCTACGAGCAGTACTTC.

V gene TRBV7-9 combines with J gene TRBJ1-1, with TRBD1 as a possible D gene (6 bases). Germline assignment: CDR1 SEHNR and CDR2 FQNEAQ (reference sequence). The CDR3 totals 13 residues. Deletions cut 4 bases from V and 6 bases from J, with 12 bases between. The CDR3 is CASSWEGGPEAFF. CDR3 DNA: TGTGCCAGCAGCTGGGAAGGGGGTCCTGAAGCTTTCTTT.

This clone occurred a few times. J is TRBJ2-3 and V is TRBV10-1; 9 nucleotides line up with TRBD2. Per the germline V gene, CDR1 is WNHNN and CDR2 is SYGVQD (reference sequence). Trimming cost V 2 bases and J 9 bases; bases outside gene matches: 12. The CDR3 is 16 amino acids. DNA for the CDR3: TGCGCCAGCAGTGAGGGGTTAGCGGGAGATCAGAGGACGCAGTATTTT. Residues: CASSEGLAGDQRTQYF.

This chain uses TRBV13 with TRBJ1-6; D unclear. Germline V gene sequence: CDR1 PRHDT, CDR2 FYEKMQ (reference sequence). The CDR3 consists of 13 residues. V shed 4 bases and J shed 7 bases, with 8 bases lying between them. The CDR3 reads CASSSAANSPLHF. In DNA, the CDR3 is TGTGCCAGCAGCTCCGCGGCCAATTCACCCCTCCACTTT.

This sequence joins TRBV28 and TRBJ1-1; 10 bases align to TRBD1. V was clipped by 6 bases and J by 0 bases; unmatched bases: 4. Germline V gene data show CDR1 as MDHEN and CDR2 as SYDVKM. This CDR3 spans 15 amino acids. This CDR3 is CASRVTGGMNTEAFF. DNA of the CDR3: TGTGCCAGCAGGGTGACAGGGGGCATGAACACTGAAGCTTTCTTT.

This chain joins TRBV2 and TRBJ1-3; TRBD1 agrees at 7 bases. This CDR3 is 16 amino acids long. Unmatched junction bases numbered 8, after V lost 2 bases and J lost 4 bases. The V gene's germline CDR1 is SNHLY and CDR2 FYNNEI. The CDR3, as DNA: TGTGCCAGCAGTGAAACCACAGGGGAGGTGGGAAACACCATATATTTT. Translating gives CASSETTGEVGNTIYF. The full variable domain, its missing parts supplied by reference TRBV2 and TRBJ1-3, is EPEVTQTPSHQVTQMGQEVILRCVPISNHLYFYWYRQILGQKVEFLVSFYNNEISEKSEIFDDQFSVERPDGSNFTLKIRSTKLEDSAMYFCASSETTGEVGNTIYFGEGSWLTVV.

The CDR3: CASSDRTGDTGELFF. CDR3 DNA sequence: TGCGCCAGCAGTGATAGGACAGGCGACACCGGGGAGCTGTTTTTT. This rearrangement joins TRBV10-1 to TRBJ2-2, with 7 positions matching TRBD1. V shed 3 bases, J shed 3 bases, and the junction held 4 bases outside the gene matches. There are 15 residues in the CDR3. Germline assignment: CDR1 WNHNN and CDR2 SYGVQD (reference sequence).

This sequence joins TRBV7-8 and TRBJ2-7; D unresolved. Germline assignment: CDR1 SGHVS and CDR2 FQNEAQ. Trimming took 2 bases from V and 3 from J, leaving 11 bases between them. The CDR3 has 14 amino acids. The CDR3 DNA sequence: TGTGCCAGCAGCTTAAATTTAATCGGCTACGAGCAGTACTTC. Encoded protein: CASSLNLIGYEQYF.

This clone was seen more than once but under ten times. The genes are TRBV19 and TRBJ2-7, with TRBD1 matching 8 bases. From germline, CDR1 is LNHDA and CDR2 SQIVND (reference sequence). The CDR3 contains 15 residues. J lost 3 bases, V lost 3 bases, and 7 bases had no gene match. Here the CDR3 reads CASSIRTGRFYEQYF. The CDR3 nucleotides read TGTGCCAGTAGTATCCGGACAGGGAGATTCTACGAGCAGTACTTC.

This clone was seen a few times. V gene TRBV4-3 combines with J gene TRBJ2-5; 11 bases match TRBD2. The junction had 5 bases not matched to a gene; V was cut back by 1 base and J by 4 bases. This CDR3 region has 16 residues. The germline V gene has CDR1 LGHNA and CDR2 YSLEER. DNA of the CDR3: TGCGCCAGCAGCCAAGGTAGCGGGGGGGGCCGAGAGACCCAGTACTTC. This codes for CASSQGSGGGRETQYF.